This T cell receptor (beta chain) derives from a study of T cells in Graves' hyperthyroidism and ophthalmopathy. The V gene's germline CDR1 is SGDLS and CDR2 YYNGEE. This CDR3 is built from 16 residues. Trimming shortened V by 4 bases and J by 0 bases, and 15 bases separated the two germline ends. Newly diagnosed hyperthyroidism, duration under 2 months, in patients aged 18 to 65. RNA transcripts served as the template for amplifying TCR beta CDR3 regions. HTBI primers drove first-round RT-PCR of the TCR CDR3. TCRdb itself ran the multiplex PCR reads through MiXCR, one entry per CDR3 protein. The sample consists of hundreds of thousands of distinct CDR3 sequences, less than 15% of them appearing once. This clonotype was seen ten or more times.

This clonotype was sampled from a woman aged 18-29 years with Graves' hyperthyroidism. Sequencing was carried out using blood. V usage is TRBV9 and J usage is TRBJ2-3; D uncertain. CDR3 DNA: TGTGCCAGCAGCCCCGAGTGGGATCCTAGCACAGATACGCAGTATTTT. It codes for CASSPEWDPSTDTQYF. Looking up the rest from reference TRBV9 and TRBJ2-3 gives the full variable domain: DSGVTQTPKHLITATGQRVTLRCSPRSGDLSVYWYQQSLDQGLQFLIQYYNGEERAKGNILERFSAQQFPDLHSELNLSSLELGDSALYFCASSPEWDPSTDTQYFGPGTRLTVL.